This T cell receptor beta chain was documented in a study of T cell responses to AZD1222 COVID-19 vaccine. The germline CDR1 and CDR2 sequences are SEHNR and FQNEAQ (reference sequence). The CDR3 is made up of 13 amino acids. V was clipped by 5 bases and J by 3 bases, with 11 bases between them. Profiled with immunoSEQ multiplex PCR; TCRdb holds only in-frame clones, not every one. This sample has around 63,000 clones, with around 86% found just once. Study results and limitations: Recipients of AZD1222 seropositive at baseline numbered only six or seven. The study sampled repertoires only after the peak T cell response.

About this clone: Its target is unknown.

The sequence was collected from an adult in good health. This sample comprised peripheral blood, obtained on day 0 of AZD1222 vaccination. The chain has TRBV7-9 and TRBJ2-7; the D gene is possibly TRBD1 (5 bases). In DNA, the CDR3 is TGTGCCAGCAGCCCCAGGGCCAACTACGAGCAGTACTTC. Protein product: CASSPRANYEQYF.